This T cell receptor beta chain was identified during a study of blood T cell repertoires in COVID-19. About the research overall: Sources were T cells, B-cell-depleted T cells, or PBMCs; the material itself was cDNA or gDNA.

Trimming cost V 9 bases and J 7 bases; bases outside gene matches: 10. The CDR3 has 13 residues. Germline loops: CDR1 LNHDA, CDR2 SQIVND (reference sequence). In the authors' workflow: Quantification of nucleated cells was approximated via reference gene primer amplification. Measured with immunoSEQ multiplex PCR; TCRdb has only the in-frame clones, and not every one. V and J calls and clone size are those listed in that table; D and trimming were worked out from the DNA. The data hold about 55,000 clones, with 91% observed a single time. The sequenced material came from peripheral blood. The chain carries TRBV19 and TRBJ2-7, with 9 bases lining up with TRBD1. The TCR originated in a man aged 45-65 years with active COVID-19. The CDR3, as DNA: TGTGCCAGCAGCGAGGGACAGGGATTTGAGCAGTACTTC. This translates into CASSEGQGFEQYF.